This paragraph covers one T cell receptor beta chain sequence. PCR primers comprised 60 Vbeta and 13 Jbeta primers. The table came from immunoSEQ multiplex PCR; TCRdb's copy has only in-frame clones and leaves some out. Here the sample spans about 170,000 clones, 70% to 80% being singletons. This record belongs to a study of cytomegalovirus exposure and HLA in healthy donors. The germline V gene encodes CDR1 SGHTA and CDR2 FQGNSA. This CDR3 is built from 15 residues. The V end lost 0 bases, the J end lost 7 bases, and 12 bases lay between the germline ends. The source is a woman aged 45 to 65 in good health and CMV-seronegative. The chain is built from TRBV7-2 and TRBJ2-2, with D perhaps TRBD2 (6 bases). Sequencing used PBMCs. In nucleotides, the CDR3 is TGTGCCAGCAGCTTAGCGCCCAGGAGGGTCGGGGAGCTGTTTTTT. Residues: CASSLAPRRVGELFF.